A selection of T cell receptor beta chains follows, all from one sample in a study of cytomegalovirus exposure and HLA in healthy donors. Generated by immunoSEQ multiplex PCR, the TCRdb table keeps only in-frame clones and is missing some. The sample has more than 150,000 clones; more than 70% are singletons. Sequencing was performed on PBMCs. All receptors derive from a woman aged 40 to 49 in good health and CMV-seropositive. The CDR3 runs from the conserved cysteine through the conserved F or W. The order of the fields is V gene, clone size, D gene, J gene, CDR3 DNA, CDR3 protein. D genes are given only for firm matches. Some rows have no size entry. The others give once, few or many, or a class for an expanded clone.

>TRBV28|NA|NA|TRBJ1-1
TGTGCCAGCCGGACGGGGGGCACTGAAGCTTTCTTT
CASRTGGTEAFF
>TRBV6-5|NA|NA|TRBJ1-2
TGTACCAGCAGTTACGACACCTTCGATGGCTACACCTTC
CTSSYDTFDGYTF
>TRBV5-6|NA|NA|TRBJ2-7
TGTGCCAGCAGCGGGGGACTTGCTGCGGGGGAGCAGTACTTC
CASSGGLAAGEQYF
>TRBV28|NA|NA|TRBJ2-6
TGTGCCAGCATTCGAGACACTGGGGCCAACGTCCTGACTTTC
CASIRDTGANVLTF
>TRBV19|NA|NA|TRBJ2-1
TGTGCCAGTAGTATTGAGCAGGGGTGGTACAATGAGCAGTTCTTC
CASSIEQGWYNEQFF
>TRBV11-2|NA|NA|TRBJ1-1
TGTGCCAGCAGCTTTAGTCGGCAGGGTGCTGAAGCCTTCTTT
CASSFSRQGAEAFF
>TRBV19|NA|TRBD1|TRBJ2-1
TGTGCCAGTAATCCGGGACAGGGGCGCAATGAGCAGTTCTTC
CASNPGQGRNEQFF
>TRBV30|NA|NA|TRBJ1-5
TGTGCCTGGAGTCCTACTGCGGGTAGCAATCAGCCCCAGCATTTT
CAWSPTAGSNQPQHF
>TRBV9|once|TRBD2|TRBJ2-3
TGTGCCAGCAGCGTAAGTGGGACTAGCGGGAGGCGTGGGATCACAGATACGCAGTATTTT
CASSVSGTSGRRGITDTQYF
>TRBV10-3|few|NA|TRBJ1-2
TGTGCCATCAGTGAGGGGGGCGAAGATGGCTACACCTTC
CAISEGGEDGYTF
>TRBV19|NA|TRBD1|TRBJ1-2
TGTGCCAGTAGAAAGCTGGGACAGAGTTTCTATGGCTACACCTTC
CASRKLGQSFYGYTF
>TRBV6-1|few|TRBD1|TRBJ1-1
TGTGCCAGCAGTGATCAATCCAGGGGGACTGAAGCTTTCTTT
CASSDQSRGTEAFF
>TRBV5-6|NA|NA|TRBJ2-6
TGTGCCAGCATCCCGGGCTTGGCCAGGGCCGGGGGTGGGGCCAACGTCCTGACTTTC
CASIPGLARAGGGANVLTF
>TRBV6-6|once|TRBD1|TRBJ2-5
TGTGCCAGCACCAAGGAAACAGGGGGATCAGAGGCCCAGTACTTC
CASTKETGGSEAQYF
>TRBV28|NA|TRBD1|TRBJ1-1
TGTGCCAGCAGTTCACCCCGGACAGGGCAGCTTGAAGCTTTCTTT
CASSSPRTGQLEAFF
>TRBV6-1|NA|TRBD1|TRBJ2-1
TGTGCCAGCAGTCCCGGGACAGGTTACAATGAGCAGTTCTTC
CASSPGTGYNEQFF
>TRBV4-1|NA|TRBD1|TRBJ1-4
TGCGCCAGCAGCCAAGTAACGGGGACAGGGAATGAAAAACTGTTTTTT
CASSQVTGTGNEKLFF
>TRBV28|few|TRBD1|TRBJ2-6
TGTGCCAGCAGCGGAGTTTTTGGGACAGGGGGAGTCGTCCTGACTTTC
CASSGVFGTGGVVLTF
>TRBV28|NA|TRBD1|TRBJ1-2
TGTGCCAGCAGTTTACCTATCCCCGAGGGACAGTATGGCTACACCTTC
CASSLPIPEGQYGYTF
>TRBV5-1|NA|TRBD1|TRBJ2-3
TGCGCCAGCAGCGTAACAGGGGGCTCGTACACAGATACGCAGTATTTT
CASSVTGGSYTDTQYF
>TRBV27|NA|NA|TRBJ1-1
TGTGCCTCGTCGTTAGGTTGGGCCTACACTGAAGCTTTCTTT
CASSLGWAYTEAFF
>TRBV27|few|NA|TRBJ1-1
TGTGCCAGCAGTTTGACAGAGAACACTGAAGCTTTCTTT
CASSLTENTEAFF
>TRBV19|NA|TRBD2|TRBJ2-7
TGTGCCAGTAGCCGACTAGCGGGAGGTCCCACTCACGAGCAGTACTTC
CASSRLAGGPTHEQYF
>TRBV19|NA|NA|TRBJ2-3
TGTGCCAGTGCCGGGCTAGCAGGAACAGATACGCAGTATTTT
CASAGLAGTDTQYF
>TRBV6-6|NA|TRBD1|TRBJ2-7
TGTGCCAGCAGTTACAGCCGGGACAGGAACGAGCAGTACTTC
CASSYSRDRNEQYF
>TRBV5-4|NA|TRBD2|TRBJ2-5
TGTGCCAGCACCCCCGGGGGGGTGCAAGAGACCCAGTACTTC
CASTPGGVQETQYF
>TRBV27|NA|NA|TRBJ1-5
TGTGCCAGCAGACCAGGGACACGCTACCGACTCAATCAGCCCCAGCATTTT
CASRPGTRYRLNQPQHF
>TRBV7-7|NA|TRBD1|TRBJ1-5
TGTGCTAGCAGCTTACCGCCAGGACAGGACCATAGCAATCAGCCCCAGCATTTT
CASSLPPGQDHSNQPQHF
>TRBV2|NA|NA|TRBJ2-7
TGTGCCAGCACGGTTTGGGCAGGGGTTTCGGGCGAGCAGTACTTC
CASTVWAGVSGEQYF
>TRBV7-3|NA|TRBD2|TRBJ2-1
TGTGCCAGCAGCTTAGGGGCGGGAGAAGGCAATGAGCAGTTCTTC
CASSLGAGEGNEQFF
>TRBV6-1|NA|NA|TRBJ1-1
TGTGCCAGCAGGGGACCCCGAGGCGGGGACACTGAAGCTTTCTTT
CASRGPRGGDTEAFF
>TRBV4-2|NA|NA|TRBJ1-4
TGTGCCAGCAGCTTCCGGACGGGGACTGGGGGACGACTGCTTTTT
CASSFRTGTGGRLLF
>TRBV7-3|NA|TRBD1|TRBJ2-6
TGTGCCAGCAGCCTAGACAGGGCCGGGGCCAACGTCCTGACTTTC
CASSLDRAGANVLTF